This record looks at one T cell receptor (beta chain) sequence and its context. What it binds is not known. Both 60 Vbeta primers and 13 Jbeta primers went into the PCR. Original methodology: It was a later analysis that counted around 85 million unique TCR beta chains, of which 9 million to 13 million were shared. Clones were read by immunoSEQ multiplex PCR, and TCRdb kept only the in-frame ones, dropping some. That table is the source of V, J and clone size, and D and trimming were worked out from the DNA. With approximately 130,000 clones in the sample, the ten largest clones hold 1.5% to 2.5%. The data belong to a study of cytomegalovirus exposure and HLA in healthy donors. Overall study: Researchers previously reported finding some 110 million unique TCR beta sequences from 170 million or so T cells.

The CDR3 consists of 13 residues. The ends lost 3 bases at V and 3 bases at J; junction bases unmatched: 1. Germline V lookup: CDR1 SGHRS, CDR2 YFSETQ. Study outcomes and limitations: After further analysis at a later stage, 17,000 or so TCR beta sequences were associated with HLA alleles at 0.05 false discovery rate. Later genetic work tied a missense DCLRE1C variant to beta-chain V and J trimming.

Sequenced input: PBMCs. This TCR derives from an older woman in good health and CMV-seronegative. V and J are TRBV5-1 and TRBJ1-2, with 8 bases identical to TRBD1. The CDR3 DNA reads as TGCGCCAGCAGCTCGACAGGGGACTATGGCTACACCTTC. Translating it yields CASSSTGDYGYTF.